Presented here are 12 T cell receptor beta chains from one specimen sequenced in a study of blood T cell repertoires in COVID-19. Produced via immunoSEQ multiplex PCR; TCRdb's table is partial and in-frame only. The sample consists of roughly 50,000 clones, over 70% of them appearing once. Sequenced material: peripheral blood. All receptors come from a man between 65 and 79 years old with acute or convalescent COVID-19.

The chain couples TRBV6-1 to TRBJ2-5; D gene unclear. This CDR3 is 12 amino acids long. The V gene lost 2 bases and the J gene lost 5 bases, with 6 bases spanning the gap. Germline-derived CDR1 and CDR2 are MNHNS and SASEGT. The CDR3 coding sequence is TGTGCCAGCAGTGAATCCTCGGAGACCCAGTACTTC. Translating gives CASSESSETQYF.

The rearrangement joins TRBV30 to TRBJ1-4, with TRBD1 matching 10 bases. Germline CDR1 GTSNPN, CDR2 SVGIG (reference sequence). The CDR3 totals 18 residues. V trimming: 3 bases; J trimming: 2 bases; junction bases outside the gene matches: 12. This CDR3 is CAWRNDRGPGATNEKLFF. The DNA for the CDR3 is TGTGCCTGGAGGAATGACAGGGGGCCCGGTGCCACTAATGAAAAACTGTTTTTT. Supplemented by reference TRBV30 and TRBJ1-4, the full variable domain reads SQTIHQWPATLVQPVGSPLSLECTVEGTSNPNLYWYRQAAGRGLQLLFYSVGIGQISSEVPQNLSASRPQDRQFILSSKKLLLSDSGFYLCAWRNDRGPGATNEKLFFGSGTQLSVL.

The chain carries TRBV11-2 and TRBJ1-6; D perhaps matches TRBD1 (5 bases). Trimming removed 1 base from V and 1 base from J, with 17 bases in between. Looked up from germline, CDR1 is SGHAT and CDR2 is FQNNGV. The CDR3 loop spans 19 amino acids. CDR3 region: CASSLAPTVRESYNSPLHF. In DNA, the CDR3 is TGTGCCAGCAGCTTAGCCCCGACAGTCAGAGAGTCCTATAATTCACCCCTCCACTTT.

The chain joins TRBV7-9 to TRBJ1-4; 7 positions agree with TRBD1. This CDR3 has 14 amino acids. Germline CDR1 SEHNR, CDR2 FQNEAQ (reference sequence). J gave up 4 bases and V 5 bases, and 4 bases lay outside the gene matches. The CDR3 region is CASSEQGHNEKLFF. The CDR3 region has the DNA TGTGCCAGCAGCGAACAGGGGCATAATGAAAAACTGTTTTTT.

J is TRBJ1-3 and V is TRBV19; a possible D gene is TRBD1 (5 bases). V shed 5 bases and J shed 0 bases, with 11 bases lying between them. This CDR3 is 15 amino acids long. Germline CDR1 LNHDA, CDR2 SQIVND (reference sequence). CDR3 sequence (DNA): TGTGCCAGTAGTCGTCAGGGTAGCTCTGGAAACACCATATATTTT. This encodes CASSRQGSSGNTIYF.

CDR3 amino acids: CASSEDGRGTDTQYF. The CDR3 DNA reads TGTGCCAGCAGTGAAGATGGCAGGGGCACAGATACGCAGTATTTT. The rearrangement uses TRBV2 and TRBJ2-3; TRBD1 might be the D (5 bases). The CDR3 runs to 15 residues. The germline V and J ends were trimmed by 1 base and 1 base, with 9 bases remaining between them. The germline V gene encodes CDR1 SNHLY and CDR2 FYNNEI.

The gene calls are TRBV7-2 and TRBJ1-2; maybe TRBD1 (6 bases). Trimming cost V 2 bases and J 9 bases, with 19 bases left between them. Germline V gene data show CDR1 as SGHTA and CDR2 as FQGNSA. The CDR3 consists of 15 residues. The CDR3 here is CASSLHLGATQSYTF. The CDR3 nucleotides read TGTGCCAGCAGCTTACATCTGGGGGCGACCCAAAGCTACACCTTC.

CDR3 in amino acids: CASSLEGRVTEAFF. CDR3 in DNA: TGCGCCAGCAGCTTGGAGGGGCGCGTCACTGAAGCTTTCTTT. The chain uses TRBV5-1 and TRBJ1-1; a weak D match, TRBD1 (5 bases). CDR1 is SGHRS, CDR2 YFSETQ, per germline. The CDR3 is 14 amino acids. V shed 0 bases and J shed 4 bases, with 10 bases lying between them.

The chain combines TRBV7-3 with TRBJ2-1; 8 nucleotides match TRBD2. V gave up 3 bases and J gave up 7 bases; unmatched junction bases: 8. CDR1 is SGHTA and CDR2 is FQGTGA in the germline V gene. CDR3 length: 15 residues. The CDR3 loop reads CASSFPSGPRNEQFF. The CDR3 coding sequence is TGTGCCAGCAGCTTTCCTAGCGGGCCGAGAAATGAGCAGTTCTTC.

The rearrangement uses TRBV24-1 and TRBJ2-3; 8 bases agree with TRBD2. V shed 8 bases and J 4 bases; nucleotides not matched to a gene: 10. Germline values: CDR1 KGHDR, CDR2 SFDVKD. The CDR3 contains 15 residues. In nucleotides, the CDR3 is TGTGCCACCAAGGGTAGCGGGGAGGCTCCAGATACGCAGTATTTT. Translating it yields CATKGSGEAPDTQYF.

Points on this clone: Distinct nucleotide sequences in the sample also encode this CDR3. V usage is TRBV5-5 and J usage is TRBJ1-2; D ambiguous. There are 13 residues in the CDR3. Germline V gives CDR1 SGHKS, CDR2 YYEKEE (reference sequence). Trimming left V 2 bases short and J 1 base short, with 6 bases between. In DNA, the CDR3 is TGTGCCAGCAGCTTAAGCGGTAACTATGGCTACACCTTC. As protein: CASSLSGNYGYTF.

V gene TRBV30 combines with J gene TRBJ2-7; D possibly corresponds to TRBD2 (5 bases). V was cut by 0 bases and J by 3 bases, with 6 bases left in between. The CDR3 sequence is 12 residues long. Germline CDR1 reads GTSNPN; CDR2 reads SVGIG (reference sequence). The CDR3 here is CAWSVTSYEQYF. The CDR3 DNA sequence: TGTGCCTGGAGTGTAACTAGCTACGAGCAGTACTTC.